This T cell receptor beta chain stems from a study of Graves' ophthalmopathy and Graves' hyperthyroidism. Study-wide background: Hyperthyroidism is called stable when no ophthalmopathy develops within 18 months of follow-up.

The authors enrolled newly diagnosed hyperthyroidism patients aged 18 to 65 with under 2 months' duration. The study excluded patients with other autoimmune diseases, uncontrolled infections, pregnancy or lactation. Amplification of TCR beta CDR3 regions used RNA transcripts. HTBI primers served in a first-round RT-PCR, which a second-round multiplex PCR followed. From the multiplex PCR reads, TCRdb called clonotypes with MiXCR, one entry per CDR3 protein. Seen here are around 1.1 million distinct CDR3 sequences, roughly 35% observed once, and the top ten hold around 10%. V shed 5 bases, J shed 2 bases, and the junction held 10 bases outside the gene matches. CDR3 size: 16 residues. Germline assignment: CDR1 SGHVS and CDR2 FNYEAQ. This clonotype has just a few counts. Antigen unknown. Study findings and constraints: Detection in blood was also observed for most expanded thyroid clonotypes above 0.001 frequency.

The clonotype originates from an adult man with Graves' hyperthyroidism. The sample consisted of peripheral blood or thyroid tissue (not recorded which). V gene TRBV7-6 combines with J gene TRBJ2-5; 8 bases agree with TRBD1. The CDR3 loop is CASSINRTGRQETQYF. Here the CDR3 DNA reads TGTGCCAGCAGCATAAATCGGACAGGGCGACAAGAGACCCAGTACTTC.